The present TCR beta chain was sequenced within a study of regulatory T cells in long-lasting Graves disease. Study outcomes and limitations: There were preferences for TRBV28, TRBJ1-2 and TRBJ2-5 in persistent disease.

Germline V gene sequence: CDR1 GTSNPN, CDR2 SVGIG (reference sequence). This CDR3 comprises 14 residues. V dropped 0 bases and J dropped 7 bases, with 15 bases sitting between them. HTBI primers from iRepertoire and Arm-PCR of CDR3 regions yielded the TCR beta libraries. TCRdb re-called the multiplex PCR reads with MiXCR, one entry per CDR3 protein. The sample shows 350,000 to 500,000 distinct CDR3 sequences, 14% of them seen only once. Time point here: newly diagnosed GD, antithyroid drugs for less than 3 months. Scientists built the TCR library using RNA that was extracted from PBMCs. There are many counts of this clonotype. What it binds is unknown. The data were also submitted as part of a second study, on T cells in Graves' hyperthyroidism and ophthalmopathy. That report adds: Most thyroid clonotypes expanded above 0.001 were also detected in blood.

The rearrangement uses TRBV30 and TRBJ1-2; D uncertain. The sequencing here drew on peripheral blood mononuclear cells (PBMCs), taken at new diagnosis, from a patient treated with antithyroid drugs. The origin of this receptor is a woman between 45 and 60 years old with Graves disease. CDR3 sequence (DNA): TGTGCCTGGAGTGTATGTACCAATGGATGTGGCTACACCTTC. Encoded protein: CAWSVCTNGCGYTF.